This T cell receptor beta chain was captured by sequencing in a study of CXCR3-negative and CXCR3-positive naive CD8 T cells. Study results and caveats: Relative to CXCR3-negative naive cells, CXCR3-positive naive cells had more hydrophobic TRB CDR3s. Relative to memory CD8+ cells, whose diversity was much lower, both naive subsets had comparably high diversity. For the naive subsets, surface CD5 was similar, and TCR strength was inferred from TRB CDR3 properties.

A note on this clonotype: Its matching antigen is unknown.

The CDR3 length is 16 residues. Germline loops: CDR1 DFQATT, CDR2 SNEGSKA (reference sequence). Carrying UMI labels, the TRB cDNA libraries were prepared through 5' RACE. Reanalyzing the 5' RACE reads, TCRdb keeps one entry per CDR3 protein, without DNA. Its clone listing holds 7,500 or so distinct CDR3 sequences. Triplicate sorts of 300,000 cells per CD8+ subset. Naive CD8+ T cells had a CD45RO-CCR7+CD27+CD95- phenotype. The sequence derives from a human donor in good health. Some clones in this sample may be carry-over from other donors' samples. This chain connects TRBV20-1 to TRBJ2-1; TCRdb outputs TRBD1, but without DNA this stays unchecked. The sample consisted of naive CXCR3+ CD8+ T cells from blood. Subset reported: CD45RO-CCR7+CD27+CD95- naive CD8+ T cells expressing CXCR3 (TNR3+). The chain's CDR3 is CSARARVALSYNEQFF.